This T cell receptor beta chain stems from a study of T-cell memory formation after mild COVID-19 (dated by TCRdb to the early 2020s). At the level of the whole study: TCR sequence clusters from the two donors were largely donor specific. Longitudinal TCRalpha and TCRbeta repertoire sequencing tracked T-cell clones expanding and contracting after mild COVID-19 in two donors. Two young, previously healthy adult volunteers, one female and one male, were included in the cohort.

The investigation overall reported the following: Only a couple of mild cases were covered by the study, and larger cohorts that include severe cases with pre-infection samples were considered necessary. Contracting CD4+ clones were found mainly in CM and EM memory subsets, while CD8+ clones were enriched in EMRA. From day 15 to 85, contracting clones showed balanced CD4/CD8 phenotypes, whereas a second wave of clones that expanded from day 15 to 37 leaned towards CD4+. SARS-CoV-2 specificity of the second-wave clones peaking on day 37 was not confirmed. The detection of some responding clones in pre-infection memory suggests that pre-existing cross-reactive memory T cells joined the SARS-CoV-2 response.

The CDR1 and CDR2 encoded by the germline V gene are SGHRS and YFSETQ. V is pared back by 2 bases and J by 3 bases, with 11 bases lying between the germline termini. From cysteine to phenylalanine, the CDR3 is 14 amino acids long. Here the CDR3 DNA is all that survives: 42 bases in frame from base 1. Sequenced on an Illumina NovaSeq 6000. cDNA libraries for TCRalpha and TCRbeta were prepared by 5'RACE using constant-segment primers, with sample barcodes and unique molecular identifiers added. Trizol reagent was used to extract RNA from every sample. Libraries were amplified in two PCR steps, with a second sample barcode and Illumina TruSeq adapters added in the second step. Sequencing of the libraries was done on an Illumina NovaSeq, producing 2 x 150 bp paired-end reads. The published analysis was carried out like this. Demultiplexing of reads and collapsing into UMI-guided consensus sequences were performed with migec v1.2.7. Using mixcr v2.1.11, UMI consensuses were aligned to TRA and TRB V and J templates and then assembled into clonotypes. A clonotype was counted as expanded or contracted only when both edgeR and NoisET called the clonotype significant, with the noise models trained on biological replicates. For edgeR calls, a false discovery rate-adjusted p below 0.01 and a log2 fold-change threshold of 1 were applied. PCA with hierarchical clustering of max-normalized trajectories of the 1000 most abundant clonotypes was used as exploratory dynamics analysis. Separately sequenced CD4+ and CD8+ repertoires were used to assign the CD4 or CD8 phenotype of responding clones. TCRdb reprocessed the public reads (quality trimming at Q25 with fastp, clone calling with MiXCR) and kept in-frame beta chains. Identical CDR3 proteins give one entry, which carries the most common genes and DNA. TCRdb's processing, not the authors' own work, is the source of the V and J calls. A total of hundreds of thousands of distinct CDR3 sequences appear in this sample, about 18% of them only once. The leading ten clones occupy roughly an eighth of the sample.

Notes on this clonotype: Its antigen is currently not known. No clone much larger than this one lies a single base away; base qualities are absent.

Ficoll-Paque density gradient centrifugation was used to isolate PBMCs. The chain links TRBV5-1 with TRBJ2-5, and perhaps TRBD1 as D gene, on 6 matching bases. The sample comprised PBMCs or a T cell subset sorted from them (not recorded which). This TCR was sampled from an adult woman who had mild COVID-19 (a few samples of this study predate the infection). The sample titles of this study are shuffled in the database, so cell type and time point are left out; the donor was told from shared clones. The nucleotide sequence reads TGCGCCAGCAGCTTACAGGGATTAAAAGAGACCCAGTACTTC. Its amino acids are CASSLQGLKETQYF. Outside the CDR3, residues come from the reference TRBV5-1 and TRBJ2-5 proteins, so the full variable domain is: KAGVTQTPRYLIKTRGQQVTLSCSPISGHRSVSWYQQTPGQGLQFLFEYFSETQRNKGNFPGRFSGRQFSNSRSEMNVSTLELGDSALYLCASSLQGLKETQYFGPGTRLLVL.